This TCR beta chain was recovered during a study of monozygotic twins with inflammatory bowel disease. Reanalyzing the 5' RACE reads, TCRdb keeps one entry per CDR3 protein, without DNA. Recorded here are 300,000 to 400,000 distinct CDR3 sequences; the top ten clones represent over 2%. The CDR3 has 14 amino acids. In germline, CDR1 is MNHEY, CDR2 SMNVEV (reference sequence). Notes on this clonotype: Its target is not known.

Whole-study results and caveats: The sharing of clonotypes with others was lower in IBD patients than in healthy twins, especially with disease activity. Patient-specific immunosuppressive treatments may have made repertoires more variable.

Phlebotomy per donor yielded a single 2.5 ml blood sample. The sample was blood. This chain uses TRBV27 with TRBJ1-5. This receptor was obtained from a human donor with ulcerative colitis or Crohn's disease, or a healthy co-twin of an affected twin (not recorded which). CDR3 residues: CASSFLGSNQPQHF.